This TCR beta chain was obtained from a study of beta chain features in type 1 diabetes. CDR3 size: 14 residues. V gave up 8 bases and J gave up 1 base; unmatched junction bases: 5. Germline lookup yields CDR1 LNHNV and CDR2 YYDKDF (reference sequence). Expressed TCRB transcripts were sequenced, since all the RNA that had been isolated was reverse transcribed. The protocol was immunoSEQ multiplex PCR, while the TCRdb copy is restricted to in-frame clones and leaves out a portion. This sample has more than 95,000 clones, with approximately 30% found just once. Whole-study results and caveats: Any HLA-type effect on TCRB rearrangement remained unresolved here. For Type 1 diabetes patients, all four CD4+ subsets carried TCRB CDR3s that were moderately but significantly shorter.

This clone was picked up a small number of times. Its antigen is unknown. The V and J genes are TRBV15 and TRBJ2-5; 9 bases are a match to TRBD2. The material sequenced was central memory CD4+ T cells from blood. The sequence came from a woman aged 18-29 years with type 1 diabetes. CDR3 amino acids: CATALAGFQETQYF. CDR3 nucleotides: TGTGCCACCGCGCTAGCGGGATTCCAAGAGACCCAGTACTTC. The variable domain in full, with the rest retrieved from reference TRBV15 and TRBJ2-5, is DAMVIQNPRYQVTQFGKPVTLSCSQTLNHNVMYWYQQKSSQAPKLLFHYYDKDFNNEADTPDNFQSRRPNTSFCFLDIRSPGLGDTAMYLCATALAGFQETQYFGPGTRLLVL.